The 10 T cell receptor beta chains reported below all come from one sample, sequenced in a study of cytomegalovirus exposure and HLA in healthy donors. Vbeta (60) and Jbeta (13) primers were used in the PCR. Libraries were prepared by immunoSEQ multiplex PCR; TCRdb keeps only in-frame clonotypes and omits some of them. The profile covers about 200,000 clones, with 70% to 80% appearing a single time and nearly 4.5% taken by the ten largest. Source material: PBMCs. These receptors all come from a woman aged 25-40 years in good health and CMV-seropositive.

The chain links TRBV18 to TRBJ2-7, with D possibly being TRBD2 (5 bases). V was clipped by 2 bases and J by 5 bases, with 10 bases between them. The CDR3 sequence is 13 residues long. Germline values: CDR1 KGHSH, CDR2 LQKENI. CDR3 sequence reads: CASSPELRDEQYF. In nucleotides, the CDR3 is TGTGCCAGCTCACCAGAATTGCGGGACGAGCAGTACTTC.

This sequence joins TRBV11-2 and TRBJ2-3; D is uncertain. The V gene's germline CDR1 is SGHAT and CDR2 FQNNGV. V was trimmed by 2 bases and J by 6 bases, leaving 18 bases between them. The length of the CDR3 is 16 residues. The CDR3 nucleotides are TGTGCCAGCAGCTTAAGTGCGCGTGCCTCATGGGATACGCAGTATTTT. It yields the protein CASSLSARASWDTQYF.

The chain has TRBV7-9 and TRBJ1-1, with D unresolved. Trimming stripped 5 bases from V and 0 bases from J, with 7 bases between. The CDR3 spans 13 residues. The germline V gene encodes CDR1 SEHNR and CDR2 FQNEAQ (reference sequence). CDR3 in amino acids: CASSRTMNTEAFF. The CDR3 nucleotides are TGTGCCAGCAGCCGGACTATGAACACTGAAGCTTTCTTT.

The V gene is TRBV27, the J gene TRBJ2-1; 10 bases line up with TRBD2. The V gene end was trimmed by 5 bases and the J gene end by 4 bases; junction bases not matched to a gene: 5. The CDR3 runs 15 residues. Per germline, CDR1 MNHEY and CDR2 SMNVEV (reference sequence). DNA of the CDR3: TGTGCCAGCAGTCAAGTAGCGGGAGGATACAATGAGCAGTTCTTC. It yields the protein CASSQVAGGYNEQFF.

This clone came up a few times. V and J are TRBV5-1 and TRBJ2-7, with 7 bases that match TRBD1. CDR1 SGHRS and CDR2 YFSETQ come from the germline V gene. There are 14 residues in the CDR3. V lost 4 bases, J lost 1 base, and 5 bases stayed unmatched. In DNA, the CDR3 is TGCGCCAGCAGCCGGGACAGCGTATCCTACGAGCAGTACTTC. It codes for CASSRDSVSYEQYF.

The V and J genes are TRBV4-1 and TRBJ1-5; possibly TRBD1 for D (6 bases). The V end was cut by 1 base, the J end by 0 bases, with 16 bases between. CDR3 length: 18 amino acids. The germline gives CDR1 MGHRA, CDR2 YSYEKL. The CDR3 coding sequence is TGCGCCAGCAGCCAAGGGGGAGGGGGTTCGGTTAGCAATCAGCCCCAGCATTTT. Translation gives CASSQGGGGSVSNQPQHF.

This chain connects TRBV5-6 to TRBJ2-7, with D possibly being TRBD2 (6 bases). This CDR3 has 13 residues. V lost 4 bases and J 0 bases, leaving 8 bases between the germline ends. Germline V lookup: CDR1 SGHDT, CDR2 YYEEEE. The CDR3 bases are TGTGCCAGCAGCGACGGGGGCTCCTACGAGCAGTACTTC. Protein sequence: CASSDGGSYEQYF.

The chain joins TRBV6-8 to TRBJ2-5; weak D call: TRBD1 (5 bases). Deletions cut 6 bases from V and 6 bases from J, with 17 bases between. Germline CDR1 and CDR2: MNHGY and SAAAGT. CDR3 length equals 14 residues. CDR3 loop: CASRKQVPEKTQYF. In nucleotides, the CDR3 is TGTGCCAGCAGGAAACAGGTCCCAGAGAAGACCCAGTACTTC.

The rearrangement links TRBV6-6 to TRBJ2-1; maybe TRBD2 (7 bases). V was clipped by 7 bases and J by 2 bases, with 15 bases between them. The length of the CDR3 is 15 residues. Germline lookup yields CDR1 MNHNY and CDR2 SVGAGI (reference sequence). The CDR3, as DNA: TGTGCCAGCACCAACAGGGAGGGTCCCTACAATGAGCAGTTCTTC. It yields the protein CASTNREGPYNEQFF.

This clone was counted once. The gene calls are TRBV10-3 and TRBJ2-7; D is unresolved. V was cut by 0 bases and J by 3 bases, with 9 bases left in between. Germline CDR1 ENHRY, CDR2 SYGVKD. The CDR3 totals 14 residues. The CDR3 DNA reads as TGTGCCATCAGTGAGTCTTCAGGCTTCTACGAGCAGTACTTC. Amino acid sequence: CAISESSGFYEQYF.